The 27 T cell receptor beta chains below all came from one sample that was sequenced in a study of shared clonotypes between healthy human individuals. The method was immunoSEQ multiplex PCR; TCRdb's version includes in-frame clones alone and lacks a portion of them. The table records fewer than 1.4 million clones, about 80% of them present only once. The specimen sequenced was memory CD4+ T cells from PBMCs. Subset indicated: CD45RA-negative fraction. The receptors were gathered from a man between 18 and 35 years old in good health. Some clones in this sample may be carry-over from other donors' samples.

The J gene is TRBJ1-1, the V gene TRBV5-8, with D uncertain. CDR3 length equals 13 residues. Germline lookup yields CDR1 SGHTS and CDR2 YDEGEE. V was cut by 4 bases and J by 11 bases, with 18 bases left in between. The CDR3 loop is CASSPSQTRGAFF. CDR3 nucleotide sequence: TGTGCCAGCAGCCCCAGCCAGACTCGTGGGGCTTTCTTT.

Regarding this clone: This likely reflects a read error, since a far larger clone is one base away. The chain employs TRBV5-1 and TRBJ2-5; D gene ambiguous. The CDR3 spans 12 residues. The germline CDR1 and CDR2 sequences are SGHRS and YFSETQ. This chain's CDR3 is CASSLDQETQHF. Here the CDR3 DNA reads TGCGCCAGCAGCTTGGACCAAGAGACCCAGCACTTC.

The CDR3 DNA follows: TGTGCCGGTCAGGATAAGGGGAATGAGCAGTTCTTC. This translates into CAGQDKGNEQFF. This sequence joins TRBV30 and TRBJ2-1; possible D gene TRBD1, 5 bases. CDR1 is GTSNPN, CDR2 SVGIG, per germline (reference sequence). Trimming cost V 8 bases and J 7 bases, with 15 bases left between them. This CDR3 spans 12 amino acids.

The chain couples TRBV5-8 to TRBJ1-2; D might be TRBD1 (6 bases). The germline V and J ends were trimmed by 1 base and 6 bases, with 13 bases remaining between them. This CDR3 contains 14 residues. Germline V lookup: CDR1 SGHTS, CDR2 YDEGEE. The CDR3 spells CASSLWQDRHGYTF. CDR3 coding DNA: TGTGCCAGCAGCTTGTGGCAGGACAGACATGGCTACACCTTC.

This rearrangement joins TRBV18 to TRBJ1-1; TRBD1 matches 8 bases. J gave up 5 bases and V 5 bases, and 1 base lay outside the gene matches. Germline CDR1 reads KGHSH; CDR2 reads LQKENI. CDR3 length: 12 residues. Here the CDR3 reads CASSGQGTEAFF. DNA of the CDR3: TGTGCCAGCTCAGGACAGGGTACTGAAGCTTTCTTT.

This chain joins TRBV28 and TRBJ1-4; D is uncertain. Germline lookup yields CDR1 MDHEN and CDR2 SYDVKM. Deletions cut 6 bases from V and 0 bases from J, with 11 bases between. CDR3 length: 15 amino acids. The CDR3 DNA is TGTGCCAGCAGCCCCGGCGGGGCAACTAATGAAAAACTGTTTTTT. It translates to CASSPGGATNEKLFF.

The chain is built from TRBV6-5 and TRBJ2-7; tentatively, D is TRBD1 or TRBD2 (5 bases each). Germline V gene lookup returns CDR1 MNHEY and CDR2 SVGAGI. V dropped 5 bases and J dropped 2 bases, with 13 bases sitting between them. This CDR3 has 14 amino acids. CDR3 sequence: CASSRDVQAYEQYF. For the CDR3, the DNA is TGTGCCAGCAGTAGGGACGTTCAAGCCTACGAGCAGTACTTC.

The chain employs TRBV7-2 and TRBJ1-3; unclear D gene. Germline V gene sequence: CDR1 SGHTA, CDR2 FQGNSA. There are 15 residues in the CDR3. The germline V and J ends were trimmed by 5 bases and 2 bases, with 13 bases remaining between them. The CDR3: CASSRRIFTGNTIYF. The CDR3 DNA reads as TGTGCCAGCAGCCGAAGGATATTTACTGGAAACACCATATATTTT.

J is TRBJ1-2 and V is TRBV30; tentatively, D is TRBD1 (5 bases). V was trimmed by 0 bases and J by 4 bases, leaving 12 bases between them. Germline V gene data show CDR1 as GTSNPN and CDR2 as SVGIG (reference sequence). The CDR3 has 14 residues. Written as DNA, the CDR3 is TGTGCCTGGAGTGTACAGGTCTTCGGCTATGGCTACACCTTC. Residues: CAWSVQVFGYGYTF.

This sequence joins TRBV6-5 and TRBJ1-5; weak D call: TRBD1 (6 bases). Germline CDR1 is MNHEY and CDR2 is SVGAGI. The CDR3 has 14 residues. Between the trimmed V and J ends, which lost 5 bases and 2 bases, there was a span of 10 bases. CDR3 loop: CASSNRQGNQPQHF. In DNA form, the CDR3 reads TGTGCCAGCAGTAACCGACAGGGCAATCAGCCCCAGCATTTT.

The chain employs TRBV7-2 and TRBJ2-3, with D hard to call. Germline CDR1 SGHTA, CDR2 FQGNSA. Trimming cost V 1 base and J 4 bases, with 6 bases left between them. This CDR3 has 13 residues. CDR3 sequence (DNA): TGTGCCAGCAGCTTAGAGATCGCAGATACGCAGTATTTT. Amino acids: CASSLEIADTQYF.

This chain joins TRBV4-3 and TRBJ2-7; 9 nucleotides match TRBD1. V was clipped by 4 bases and J by 1 base; unmatched bases: 5. CDR1 and CDR2 from the germline V gene are LGHNA and YSLEER. The CDR3 totals 15 residues. The chain's CDR3 is CASSRHRGPSYEQYF. CDR3 nucleotide sequence: TGCGCCAGCAGCCGGCACAGGGGGCCTTCCTACGAGCAGTACTTC.

The chain couples TRBV5-1 to TRBJ2-3; D not resolved. Looked up from germline, CDR1 is SGHRS and CDR2 is YFSETQ. The V end lost 4 bases, the J end lost 4 bases, and 7 bases lay between the germline ends. The CDR3 loop spans 12 amino acids. For the CDR3, the DNA is TGCGCCAGCAGCATTAGCCCAGATACGCAGTATTTT. Its protein product is CASSISPDTQYF.

In its sample, this clone was seen once. The DNA of the CDR3 is TGTGCCAGCATGACAGGGGGAGGTTACAATGAGCAGTTCTTC. This codes for CASMTGGGYNEQFF. The chain recombines TRBV25-1 with TRBJ2-1; 9 bases map to TRBD1. Germline loops: CDR1 MGHDK, CDR2 SYGVNS. J was trimmed by 4 bases and V by 7 bases; bases with no gene match: 5. The CDR3 is 14 residues long.

The rearrangement uses TRBV6-6 and TRBJ1-1; D is unclear. The V gene's germline CDR1 is MNHNY and CDR2 SVGAGI (reference sequence). CDR3 length equals 13 residues. The V end was cut by 7 bases, the J end by 7 bases, with 16 bases between. CDR3 sequence (DNA): TGTGCCAGCACCTACCTTGGGTCGGGTGAAGCTTTCTTT. Amino acids: CASTYLGSGEAFF.

This chain links TRBV5-1 with TRBJ2-5; 9 nucleotides align to TRBD1. Germline V CDR1 and CDR2: SGHRS, YFSETQ. This CDR3 contains 15 residues. The junction had 8 bases not matched to a gene; V was cut back by 4 bases and J by 4 bases. CDR3 loop: CASSPGQGRGETQYF. In DNA, the CDR3 is TGCGCCAGCAGCCCCGGACAGGGGAGAGGAGAGACCCAGTACTTC. Based on the CDR3 plus reference TRBV5-1 and TRBJ2-5, the full variable domain is KAGVTQTPRYLIKTRGQQVTLSCSPISGHRSVSWYQQTPGQGLQFLFEYFSETQRNKGNFPGRFSGRQFSNSRSEMNVSTLELGDSALYLCASSPGQGRGETQYFGPGTRLLVL.

The rearrangement joins TRBV30 to TRBJ2-3; D is possibly TRBD1 or TRBD2 (5 bases each). The CDR3 has 12 residues. V was trimmed by 5 bases and J by 4 bases, leaving 10 bases between them. Germline V CDR1 and CDR2: GTSNPN, SVGIG (reference sequence). The CDR3 loop reads CAWGDRADTQYF. DNA of the CDR3: TGTGCCTGGGGGGACCGTGCAGATACGCAGTATTTT.

This rearrangement joins TRBV5-1 to TRBJ2-5; D gene unclear. The length of the CDR3 is 13 residues. Germline CDR1 and CDR2: SGHRS and YFSETQ. V lost 0 bases, J lost 5 bases, and 8 bases lay in between. CDR3 bases: TGCGCCAGCAGCTTGGTTATCTTGGAGACCCAGTACTTC. It is translated as CASSLVILETQYF.

This chain connects TRBV6-5 to TRBJ1-2; 7 nucleotides agree with TRBD1. The CDR3 runs to 15 residues. Per the germline V gene, CDR1 is MNHEY and CDR2 is SVGAGI. V lost 5 bases to trimming and J lost 0 bases; unmatched junction nucleotides: 6. The CDR3 sequence: CASSTRDSTNYGYTF. The CDR3 region has the DNA TGTGCCAGCAGTACTCGGGACAGCACTAACTATGGCTACACCTTC.

The V gene is TRBV27, the J gene TRBJ2-7; TRBD2 matches 11 bases. J gave up 2 bases and V 6 bases, and 12 bases lay outside the gene matches. The CDR3 has 17 amino acids. Germline loops: CDR1 MNHEY, CDR2 SMNVEV (reference sequence). The CDR3 nucleotides read TGTGCCAGCAGGGTTGATTCGTCTAGCGGGGGGACCTACGAGCAGTACTTC. This sequence encodes CASRVDSSSGGTYEQYF.

V gene TRBV5-1 combines with J gene TRBJ2-7; D not certain. In germline, CDR1 is SGHRS, CDR2 YFSETQ. The CDR3 runs to 14 residues. The ends were cut back, 0 bases at V and 2 bases at J, with 9 bases in the middle. CDR3 in DNA: TGCGCCAGCAGCTTGGAAGAGGTTACCTACGAGCAGTACTTC. Translation: CASSLEEVTYEQYF.

The chain employs TRBV10-3 and TRBJ2-1; D call uncertain. V was pared by 2 bases and J by 3 bases, with 8 bases between. Germline V lookup: CDR1 ENHRY, CDR2 SYGVKD. The CDR3 spans 14 residues. Here the CDR3 reads CAISERQVYNEQFF. DNA of the CDR3: TGTGCCATCAGTGAGCGGCAGGTCTACAATGAGCAGTTCTTC.

This clone was counted once. The chain carries TRBV5-3 and TRBJ1-1; 7 positions match TRBD1. TRBV5-3 is given ORF status, its function remaining uncertain. There are 16 residues in the CDR3. Losses at the gene ends were 6 bases for V and 1 base for J; bases not matched to a gene: 12. CDR3 bases: TGTGCCAGAAAACCCGTCCCGGGACAGTGGAACACTGAAGCTTTCTTT. The encoded protein is CARKPVPGQWNTEAFF.

V is TRBV10-3 and J is TRBJ1-2; D is perhaps TRBD1 (6 bases). With 5 bases removed from V and 8 bases from J, the gap between germline ends came to 15 bases. Germline assignment: CDR1 ENHRY and CDR2 SYGVKD. The CDR3 is 13 residues long. The CDR3 bases are TGTGCCATCAGTCCAGGGGTGGCGGAGGGCTACACCTTC. It encodes CAISPGVAEGYTF.

Of note for this clone: Other DNA variants within this sample encode the same CDR3. This chain connects TRBV19 to TRBJ1-1, with 7 bases that match TRBD1. Germline V gives CDR1 LNHDA, CDR2 SQIVND (reference sequence). This CDR3 has 14 residues. V dropped 7 bases and J dropped 1; count of bases not matched to a gene: 6. The chain's CDR3 is CASTQGGGNTEAFF. The CDR3 nucleotides read TGTGCCAGTACCCAGGGGGGAGGGAACACTGAAGCTTTCTTT. Full variable domain (missing parts from reference TRBV19 and TRBJ1-1): DGGITQSPKYLFRKEGQNVTLSCEQNLNHDAMYWYRQDPGQGLRLIYYSQIVNDFQKGDIAEGYSVSREKKESFPLTVTSAQKNPTAFYLCASTQGGGNTEAFFGQGTRLTVV.

As for this clone: One junction end disagrees with the germline gene, perhaps due to a read error. The gene calls are TRBV7-8 and TRBJ2-2; D is unresolved. In germline, CDR1 is SGHVS, CDR2 FQNEAQ. The length of the CDR3 is 12 residues. The DNA of the CDR3 is TGTGCCAGCAGCTTCGACACTGGGGAGCTGTTTTTT. Encoded protein: CASSFDTGELFF.

V and J are TRBV28 and TRBJ1-1, with unresolved D. The V end lost 10 bases, the J end lost 8 bases, and 11 bases lay between the germline ends. In germline, CDR1 is MDHEN, CDR2 SYDVKM. The CDR3 covers 10 residues. Written as DNA, the CDR3 is TGTGCCACGGAGAGGCGGGAAGCTTTCTTT. Its protein is CATERREAFF. Looking up the rest from reference TRBV28 and TRBJ1-1 gives the full variable domain: DVKVTQSSRYLVKRTGEKVFLECVQDMDHENMFWYRQDPGLGLRLIYFSYDVKMKEKGDIPEGYSVSREKKERFSLILESASTNQTSMYLCATERREAFFGQGTRLTVV.